The clone carrying this T cell receptor beta chain was seen just once. Its antigen remains unidentified. The record originates from a study of vaccination effects on CD4 cells after COVID-19. General observations from the study: Only a few convalescent patients and no early post-infection timepoints featured in the study.

There are 14 residues in the CDR3. CDR1 and CDR2 from the germline V gene are MNHEY and SVGAGI. The V and J ends lost 6 bases and 7 bases respectively, with 18 bases between them. Measured with immunoSEQ multiplex PCR; TCRdb has only the in-frame clones, and not every one. The sample consists of over 55,000 clones, 81% of them appearing once. Under the ViraFEST assay, PBMC were stimulated with viral peptide pools so that antigen-specific CD4+ T cells expanded. Sequencing was performed afterwards. CD4+ T cells were isolated after around 9 days of culture. Cultures got half-medium changes with IL-2 on days 3 and 7.

This chain joins TRBV6-5 and TRBJ1-2; perhaps TRBD1 as D (6 bases). Source: CD4+ T cells from PBMCs cultured with HCoV-229E spike peptides, taken before COVID-19 vaccination. This TCR was sampled from a human donor who received a COVID-19 vaccine. The chain's CDR3 is CASSPYRQAGGYTF. The CDR3 DNA reads as TGTGCCAGCAGCCCATACCGACAGGCCGGTGGCTACACCTTC.